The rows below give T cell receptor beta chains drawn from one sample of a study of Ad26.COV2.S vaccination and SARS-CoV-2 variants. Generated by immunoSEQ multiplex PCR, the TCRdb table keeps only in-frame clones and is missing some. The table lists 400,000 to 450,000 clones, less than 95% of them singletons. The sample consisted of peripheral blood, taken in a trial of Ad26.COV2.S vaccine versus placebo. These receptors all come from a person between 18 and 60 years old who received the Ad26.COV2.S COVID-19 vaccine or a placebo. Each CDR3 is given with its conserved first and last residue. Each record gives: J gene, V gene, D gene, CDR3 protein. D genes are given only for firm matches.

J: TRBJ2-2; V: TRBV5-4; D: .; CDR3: CASSYQGSGELFF
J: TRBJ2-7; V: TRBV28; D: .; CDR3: CASRGGRRERSVEQYF
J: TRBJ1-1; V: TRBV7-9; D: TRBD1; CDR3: CASNQEGDSEAFF
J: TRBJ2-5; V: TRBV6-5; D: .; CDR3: CASTQGVQETQYF
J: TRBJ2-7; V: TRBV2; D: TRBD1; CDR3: CASSEGQGINYEQYF
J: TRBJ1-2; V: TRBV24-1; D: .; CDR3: CATSDPGQAFYGYTF
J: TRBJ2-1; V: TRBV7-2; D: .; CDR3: CASSPGGTENNEQFF
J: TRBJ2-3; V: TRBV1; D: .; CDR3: CTSSHPGTDTQYF
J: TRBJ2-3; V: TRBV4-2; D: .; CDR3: CASSQLSTDTQYF
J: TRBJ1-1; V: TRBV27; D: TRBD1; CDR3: CASSLFPGQGARNTEAFF
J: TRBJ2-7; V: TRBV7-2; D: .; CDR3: CASSPYREGGEGEQYF
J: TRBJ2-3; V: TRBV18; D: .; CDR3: CASSLRQAGTDTQYF